The text below deals with one T cell receptor (beta chain). No antigen is known for it. A single record per CDR3 protein comes from TCRdb applying MiXCR to the 5' RACE reads. The table includes about 50,000 distinct CDR3 sequences, roughly 28% detected once. General study findings and limits: Tumor memory CD4+ T cell TCR gene usage clustered with blood and lymph node memory CD4+ cells and lymph node naive CD4+ cells.

The length of the CDR3 is 17 residues. Germline values: CDR1 SGHTA, CDR2 FQGTGA. Trimming left V 5 bases short and J 4 bases short, with 20 bases between. The gene calls are TRBV7-3 and TRBJ2-2; the D gene is possibly TRBD1 (5 bases). The sample was naive CD4+ T cells sorted from blood. This sample's subset: naive CD4+ T cells, CD4+CD45RA+CD25-. The TCR sequence derives from a female donor with breast cancer. The CDR3 sequence: CASSPRMALRGTGELFF. CDR3 coding DNA: TGTGCCAGCAGCCCACGGATGGCCCTAAGGGGCACCGGGGAGCTGTTTTTT.